These 2 T cell receptor beta chains were all obtained from the same sample, sequenced in a study of breast tumors, draining lymph nodes, adjacent tissues. Samples came from axillary lymph nodes draining the breast cancer. TCRdb re-derived calls from the multiplex PCR reads in MiXCR, one entry per CDR3 protein. The profile shows about 89,000 distinct CDR3 sequences, approximately 28% of them singletons. Specimen: axillary lymph node tissue. The receptors come from a female donor with breast cancer. Some clones in this sample may be carry-over from other donors' samples.

This clonotype has only a few counts. Being one base from a much bigger clone, this may be a read error. The rearrangement links TRBV9 to TRBJ1-2; D might be TRBD1 (5 bases). CDR1 and CDR2 from the germline V gene are SGDLS and YYNGEE. This CDR3 contains 15 residues. CDR3 bases: TGTGCCAGCAGCGTAGGGCAGGGTAAAGGGGAAGGCTCCACCTTC. Translated, it gives CASSVGQGKGEGSTF.

V gene TRBV5-1 combines with J gene TRBJ2-7; D uncertain. V was shortened by 3 bases and J by 10 bases, with 17 bases between the two germline ends. CDR3 length equals 13 residues. The germline V gene encodes CDR1 SGHRS and CDR2 YFSETQ. CDR3 nucleotide sequence: TGCGCCAGCAGCTCCCTCGCCCCCTACGGCCAGTACTTC. Amino acids: CASSSLAPYGQYF.